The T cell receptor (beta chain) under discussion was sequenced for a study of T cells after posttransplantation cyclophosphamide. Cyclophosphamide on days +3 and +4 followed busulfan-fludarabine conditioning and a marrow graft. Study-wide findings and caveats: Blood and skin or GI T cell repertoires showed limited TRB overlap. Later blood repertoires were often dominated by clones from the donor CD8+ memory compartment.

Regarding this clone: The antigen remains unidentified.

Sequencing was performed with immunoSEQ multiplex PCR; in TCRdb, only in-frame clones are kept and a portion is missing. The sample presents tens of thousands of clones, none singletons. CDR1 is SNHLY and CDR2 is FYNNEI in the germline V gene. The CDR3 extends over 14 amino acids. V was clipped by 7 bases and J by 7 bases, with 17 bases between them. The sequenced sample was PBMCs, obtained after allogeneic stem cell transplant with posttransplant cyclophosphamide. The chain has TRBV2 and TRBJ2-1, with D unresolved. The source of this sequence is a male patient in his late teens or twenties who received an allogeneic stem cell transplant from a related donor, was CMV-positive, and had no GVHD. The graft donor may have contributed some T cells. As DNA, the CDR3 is TGTGCCAGCACCCCCGAGGCTAGTTATAATGAGCAGTTCTTC. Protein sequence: CASTPEASYNEQFF.